This entry features one T cell receptor beta chain sequence. Its antigen remains undetermined. Base qualities are not provided; no much larger clone lies one nucleotide away. Enrolling through a virtual design, the prospective study's participants ranged in age from roughly 18 to 89 years and lived across some 23 United States geographic areas. In the prospective study, participants were assigned to cohorts based on the clinical history participants reported in a screening survey and a study questionnaire. Recovered participants in ImmuneRACE Cohort 3 were defined by two consecutive negative NP/OP PCR tests, clearance by a healthcare professional, or resolution of symptoms. In the prospective study, whole blood, serum and a nasopharyngeal or oropharyngeal swab were collected from each participant by mobile phlebotomists. Participants in the prospective study had the option to provide additional blood draws and questionnaires over a roughly 2-month period. Before DNA extraction, blood samples from the prospective study were shipped at room temperature or frozen.

TCRbeta CDR3 regions were amplified from genomic DNA using the immunoSEQ Assay, a bias-controlled multiplex PCR. The original pipeline was this. The number of nucleated cells in each sample was estimated by amplification of reference gene primers within the assay. Sequence reads were collapsed and filtered to measure the absolute abundance of every unique TCRbeta CDR3 rearrangement. For each sample, productive Simpson clonality was calculated as the square root of Simpson's diversity index over productive rearrangements. TCRdb obtained this table from immuneACCESS and retained in-frame rearrangements with V and J assigned. These tables miss some clones; where compared with another copy, unresolved V genes account for less than half of the shortfall, and the remainder is unexplained. V, J and clone size reflect that table, while D and trimming were determined from the DNA. This sample comprises hundreds of thousands of clones, 88% of them detected only once. The ten top clones hold around 3% of the sample.

This sample was taken from a study of blood T cell repertoires in COVID-19 (TCRdb year 2020). Background for the entire study: Samples covering the acute and convalescent phases of COVID-19 were provided by collaborators in the United States, Italy and Spain. Samples were obtained from the ongoing ImmuneRACE study (first 160 participants) and from roughly 1,300 subjects provided by 6 global collaborators. The material from the prospective study consisted of cDNA or gDNA derived from T cells, B-cell-depleted T cells, or PBMCs. Where HLA class I and class II types were available, the types were taken from metadata supplied by the sample provider, not from assay-based typing. A de-identified subject ID, COVID-19 status, age in years and sex were almost always included in the sample metadata. A freely available public database, intended as a resource for researchers studying the immune response to SARS-CoV-2, is where the repertoires were released. Deeply sampled blood TCRbeta repertoires from subjects exposed to, actively infected with, or recovered from COVID-19 were included in the dataset. The paper as a whole reports these results and caveats: The amount of clinical and demographic metadata varied by source and participant and was provided uncurated.

The CDR3 spans 15 residues, from the cysteine through the phenylalanine. Only CDR3 DNA remains: 45 bases, in frame from the first base. After removal of 6 bases from V and 4 bases from J, the junction retains 7 bases not matched to a gene. In the germline V gene, CDR1 corresponds to MDHEN and CDR2 to SYDVKM. This receptor was obtained from a woman between 45 and 60 years old who had recovered from COVID-19. This chain joins TRBV28 to TRBJ2-7; TRBD1 matches 12 bases in the middle. Sequenced material: PBMCs or T cells enriched from blood (not recorded which). CDR3 protein: CASRKPGQGAYEQYF. The base sequence is TGTGCCAGCAGGAAACCGGGACAGGGGGCTTACGAGCAGTACTTC.